This T cell receptor beta chain was sequenced for a study of PD-L1 blockade in urothelial cancer (dated 2017 in TCRdb). About the study as a whole: Every patient began therapy at some point between 2014 and 2015 and was given atezolizumab 1,200 mg intravenously every 3 weeks. In the same patients, pretreatment tumors underwent whole exome sequencing and RNA sequencing in addition to TCR sequencing. Blood samples were analyzed at 3 weeks after treatment start (second dose) and at 6 weeks after treatment start. Durable clinical benefit was achieved by nine patients and was not achieved by 20 patients. An ECOG performance status of 0 or 1 was recorded for the patients, and 0 to 3 prior chemotherapy regimens had been received by the patients. Pretreatment blood TCR-seq was available for 30 or so patients, at least one posttreatment blood collection was obtained for approximately 25 patients, and tumor TCR-seq was available for approximately 25 patients. The study was an exploratory multi-omic analysis of somatic, immune and clinical correlates of response to PD-L1 blockade with atezolizumab in urothelial cancer. About nine tenths of the roughly 29 patients were identified as males with urothelial cancer of bladder origin, and a prior smoking history was reported by 18 of 29 patients. Durable clinical benefit meant progression-free survival longer than 6 months, and TCR features were also tested against progression-free and overall survival. Blood samples gave a median of about 150,000 T cells and approximately 81,000 unique TCRs, with a median clonality of about 0.078. Pretreatment tumor samples and matched peripheral blood, collected serially before and after atezolizumab treatment, underwent TCR sequencing. The research as a whole found: Because the sample size was small (n ≈ 29) and many of the analyses were exploratory, the results are meant to be hypothesis-generating. Among patients with durable benefit, tumor-associated TCR clones showed greater expansion in peripheral blood 3 weeks after treatment started (n = 22, p = 0.022). Improved progression-free and overall survival was associated with having pretreatment peripheral blood TCR clonality below the median.

Synthetic TCR analog templates were spiked into each PCR so that absolute template abundance could be estimated from read counts. TCRbeta CDR3 regions were amplified from genomic DNA with bias-controlled V and J gene primers using the immunoSEQ assay. Rearranged TCRbeta segments were sequenced at approximately 20X coverage. The authors' pipeline ran thus. Sequencing errors were corrected by clustering and CDR3s were annotated against IMGT to assign V, D and J genes. Only productive TCRbeta rearrangements were used in downstream analyses, excluding out-of-frame or stop-codon sequences. To compute clonality, Shannon entropy was normalized by the log of the number of unique productive sequences and then subtracted from one. Fisher's exact test with Benjamini-Hochberg correction, at a threshold of adjusted p below 0.01, was used to find clones that differed between time points or between blood and tumor. The source is immuneACCESS, and TCRdb retained only in-frame sequences with V and J called. Part of the clones is not carried over; for the studies checked, unresolved V genes explain less than half of this, and the remainder is unexplained. Clonal size and the V and J genes are those of that table, whereas D and trimming came from the DNA. This sample is represented by about 120,000 clones; roughly 88% of them were singletons. The top ten clones comprise 2% to 3% of the sample.

In the paper's terms, the time point label means: peripheral blood 6 weeks after treatment start. A cohort of about 27 patients with locally advanced or metastatic urothelial carcinoma, treated at Memorial Sloan Kettering on a trial protocol, was included. Peripheral blood mononuclear cells were collected pretreatment and during treatment, with between 1 and 8 total time points per patient. The Qiagen DNeasy Blood extraction kit was used to purify genomic DNA from total PBMCs and tumor samples. PBMCs were collected pretreatment and during treatment, and were isolated and stored as previously described. This clone has only one observation. The antigen it recognizes is unknown. No base qualities exist here, and no much larger clone lies one base off it. Compared with germline, V lacks 5 bases and J lacks 0 bases; bases without a gene match: 6. Via the germline V gene, CDR1 is SGHRS and CDR2 YFSETQ. Including the terminal cysteine and phenylalanine, the CDR3 comprises 16 residues. Solely the CDR3 DNA is kept, with 48 bases framed from the first base.

This specimen was PBMCs, taken around atezolizumab (anti-PD-L1) treatment. This chain is built from TRBV5-1 and TRBJ2-2, and TRBD2 matches 8 of the central bases. The sequence was obtained from a man in his fifties or sixties with urothelial cancer. In nucleotide form, the sequence is TGCGCCAGCAGTTGGGCTAGCGGGTCGAACACCGGGGAGCTGTTTTTT. It encodes CASSWASGSNTGELFF.